This T cell receptor beta chain was recovered during a study of Graves' ophthalmopathy and Graves' hyperthyroidism. CDR1 is MNHEY and CDR2 is SVGAGI in the germline V gene. The V end lost 4 bases, the J end lost 4 bases, and 5 bases lay between the germline ends. The CDR3 runs to 12 residues. This clonotype was picked up many times. TCR beta CDR3 amplification used RNA transcripts. First-round RT-PCR used HTBI primers; second-round multiplex PCR followed. TCRdb ran MiXCR on the multiplex PCR reads and lists one entry per CDR3 protein. The table records roughly 300,000 distinct CDR3 sequences, 15% to 20% of them present only once.

The sequenced sample consisted of peripheral blood. The chain employs TRBV6-5 and TRBJ1-3; no firm D call. The receptor was isolated from an adult man with Graves' ophthalmopathy. The CDR3 here is CASSSTGNTIYF. In DNA form, the CDR3 reads TGTGCCAGCAGTTCGACGGGAAACACCATATATTTT.